A single sample is the source of the 5 T cell receptor beta chains below, sequenced in a study of shared clonotypes between healthy human individuals (dated by TCRdb to 2018 to 2021). CD8 naive samples were obtained by positive selection for CCR7 among CD45RO-negative cells, yielding a CD45RA+CCR7+ population from which TemRA cells were excluded. Receptors were amplified or captured by the immunoSEQ multiplex PCR assay. This is the immuneACCESS table as TCRdb keeps it, with only in-frame sequences that have V and J called. A part of the clones is gone; compared with another copy, unresolved V genes explain less than half, and the rest is unexplained. Counted in this sample were around 2,000,000 clones; around 96% of them appeared once. The ten largest clones take up around 1.1% of the sample. The source material was naive CD8+ T cells sorted from blood. Explained via the paper, the cell subset or site label denotes: CD45RA+CCR7+. The receptors here all came from a man aged 18 to 35 in good health.

The chain uses TRBV29-1 and TRBJ2-1, with no clear D. CDR1 is SQVTM and CDR2 is ANQGSEA in the germline V gene. This CDR3 comprises 12 residues. The germline V and J ends were trimmed by 6 bases and 0 bases, with 6 bases remaining between them. CDR3 region: CSVSSSYNEQFF. The CDR3, as DNA: TGCAGCGTCTCTAGCTCCTACAATGAGCAGTTCTTC.

This clone has only one observation. The gene calls are TRBV28 and TRBJ2-2, with D perhaps TRBD1 (5 bases). Trimming stripped 2 bases from V and 6 bases from J, with 13 bases between. This CDR3 contains 15 residues. CDR1 and CDR2 (germline): MDHEN, SYDVKM. Here the CDR3 DNA reads TGTGCCAGCAGTTTAAGGGGATGGGTCGCCGGGGAGCTGTTTTTT. As protein: CASSLRGWVAGELFF.

The chain is built from TRBV6-1 and TRBJ1-5; D might be TRBD1 (5 bases). V was shortened by 1 base and J by 3 bases, with 13 bases between the two germline ends. Germline CDR1 and CDR2: MNHNS and SASEGT. CDR3 length: 16 amino acids. The CDR3 DNA follows: TGTGCCAGCAGTGAAGTATTAGCAGGGAACAATCAGCCCCAGCATTTT. Residues: CASSEVLAGNNQPQHF.

The V call is TRBV2, the J call TRBJ1-1; D unresolved. The CDR3 is 12 amino acids. V dropped 7 bases and J dropped 7 bases, with 13 bases sitting between them. The germline CDR1 and CDR2 sequences are SNHLY and FYNNEI. In nucleotides, the CDR3 is TGTGCCAGCAATTTTGGTCCGGATGAAGCTTTCTTT. It encodes CASNFGPDEAFF.

The chain has TRBV6-1 and TRBJ2-3; D unresolved. Trimming took off 3 bases at V and 6 bases at J, with 10 bases between the two ends. The CDR3 has 13 amino acids. The V gene's germline CDR1 is MNHNS and CDR2 SASEGT. The CDR3 loop is CASSEWHLDTQYF. DNA for the CDR3: TGTGCCAGCAGTGAGTGGCACCTCGATACGCAGTATTTT.